Below are 27 T cell receptor beta chains sequenced from a single sample in a study of shared clonotypes between healthy human individuals. Some clones are missing from TCRdb's copy, which holds only in-frame ones; the method was immunoSEQ multiplex PCR. There are over 95,000 clones in the sample; about half occur only once, and around 15% lies in the top ten. Sequencing input: PBMCs. All receptors come from a woman aged 40 to 50 in good health. Some clones in this sample may be carry-over from other donors' samples.

In its sample, this clone was seen many times. Other nucleotide sequences from this sample produce the same CDR3. J is TRBJ1-1 and V is TRBV4-3, with a tentative D call TRBD1 (5 bases). The germline V gene encodes CDR1 LGHNA and CDR2 YSLEER. Trimming pared 0 bases from V and 4 bases from J, leaving 9 bases between. CDR3 size: 14 residues. The CDR3 region is CASSQDFGGTEAFF. CDR3 sequence (DNA): TGCGCCAGCAGCCAAGATTTCGGGGGCACTGAAGCTTTCTTT.

This clone was detected ten times or more. The chain couples TRBV5-8 to TRBJ2-7; tentatively, D is TRBD2 (7 bases). The CDR3 is made up of 15 amino acids. Germline loops: CDR1 SGHTS, CDR2 YDEGEE. Trimming took off 5 bases at V and 5 bases at J, with 20 bases between the two ends. The CDR3 region is CASRSARGALDEQYF. CDR3 DNA: TGTGCCAGCAGATCCGCCCGGGGGGCCCTTGACGAGCAGTACTTC.

This clone was observed a handful of times. J is TRBJ2-7 and V is TRBV18; 8 bases fit TRBD1. The CDR3 extends over 12 amino acids. The germline V gene encodes CDR1 KGHSH and CDR2 LQKENI. After removal of 5 bases from V and 9 bases from J, the junction contained 6 bases not matched to a gene. Here the CDR3 DNA reads TGTGCCAGCTCAGGACAGGGAGCGTCGCAGTACTTC. It specifies CASSGQGASQYF. Full variable domain (remainder filled in from reference TRBV18 and TRBJ2-7): NAGVMQNPRHLVRRRGQEARLRCSPMKGHSHVYWYRQLPEEGLKFMVYLQKENIIDESGMPKERFSAEFPKEGPSILRIQQVVRGDSAAYFCASSGQGASQYFGPGTRLTVT.

The chain employs TRBV4-1 and TRBJ1-2; no firm D call. Looked up from germline, CDR1 is MGHRA and CDR2 is YSYEKL. V was trimmed by 2 bases and J by 2 bases, leaving 6 bases between them. This CDR3 is 13 amino acids long. CDR3 sequence: CASSQPGNYGYTF. Here the CDR3 DNA reads TGCGCCAGCAGCCAACCAGGAAACTATGGCTACACCTTC.

The CDR3: CATGQIVGELFF. The CDR3 bases are TGTGCCACAGGACAAATTGTCGGGGAGCTGTTTTTT. The rearrangement links TRBV2 to TRBJ2-2, with a tentative D call TRBD1 (5 bases). This CDR3 spans 12 amino acids. The V and J ends lost 10 bases and 7 bases respectively, with 13 bases between them. Germline CDR1 SNHLY, CDR2 FYNNEI.

V usage is TRBV5-6 and J usage is TRBJ2-3, with 9 bases matching TRBD1. Per the germline V gene, CDR1 is SGHDT and CDR2 is YYEEEE. The CDR3 runs 17 residues. V was clipped by 0 bases and J by 2 bases; unmatched bases: 7. CDR3 in DNA: TGTGCCAGCAGCTTGGGGTCGGACAGGGGAAACACAGATACGCAGTATTTT. This translates into CASSLGSDRGNTDTQYF.

This clone came up many times. The rearrangement joins TRBV7-8 to TRBJ2-2; D possibly uses TRBD1 or TRBD2 (7 bases each). CDR1 SGHVS and CDR2 FQNEAQ come from the germline V gene. V was cut by 5 bases and J by 5 bases, with 12 bases left in between. The CDR3 totals 14 residues. CDR3 in amino acids: CASSHRGGTGELFF. CDR3 coding DNA: TGTGCCAGCAGCCACAGGGGAGGGACCGGGGAGCTGTTTTTT.

This clone was observed a single time. The chain employs TRBV4-3 and TRBJ2-1, with D maybe TRBD2 (5 bases). CDR1 is LGHNA and CDR2 is YSLEER in the germline V gene. V was shortened by 0 bases and J by 8 bases, with 17 bases between the two germline ends. This CDR3 has 16 residues. CDR3 sequence reads: CASSQDFPLRVHEQFF. In DNA form, the CDR3 reads TGCGCCAGCAGCCAAGATTTCCCTTTGAGGGTTCATGAGCAGTTCTTC.

Points on this clone: One end of the junction varies from germline; a read error may be responsible. The genes are TRBV7-7 and TRBJ2-1; 11 bases line up with TRBD2. The CDR3 runs to 15 residues. CDR1 is SSHAT and CDR2 is FNYEAQ in the germline V gene (reference sequence). CDR3: CASSSGLAAYNEQFF. DNA for the CDR3: TGTGCTAGCAGCTCGGGACTAGCGGCCTACAATGAGCAGTTCTTC.

The rearrangement joins TRBV6-4 to TRBJ2-6; D is ambiguous. This CDR3 is built from 15 residues. The V end lost 0 bases, the J end lost 1 base, and 4 bases lay between the germline ends. The germline V gene has CDR1 MRHNA and CDR2 SNTAGT. The CDR3 protein is CASSDSGSGANVLTF. The CDR3 region has the DNA TGTGCCAGCAGTGACTCAGGGTCTGGGGCCAACGTCCTGACTTTC.

This clone has only one observation. Just one base apart from a much larger clone, this may be a read error. Written as DNA, the CDR3 is TGTGCCAACAGTGTAGGGGGCCTGAGGGGCTACACCTTC. Translation gives CANSVGGLRGYTF. J is TRBJ1-2 and V is TRBV2, with 7 bases aligning to TRBD1. CDR3 size: 13 residues. From germline, CDR1 is SNHLY and CDR2 FYNNEI.

This chain uses TRBV2 with TRBJ2-7, with TRBD2 matching over 7 bases. The CDR3 length is 16 residues. Germline V gene data show CDR1 as SNHLY and CDR2 as FYNNEI. J was trimmed by 0 bases and V by 6 bases; bases with no gene match: 11. CDR3 loop: CASSATLAAPSYEQYF. In nucleotides, the CDR3 is TGTGCCAGCAGCGCCACGCTAGCGGCTCCCTCCTACGAGCAGTACTTC.

This clone has ten or more counts. The V call is TRBV15, the J call TRBJ1-6; D is unclear. Deletions cut 0 bases from V and 10 bases from J, with 7 bases between. The germline CDR1 and CDR2 sequences are LNHNV and YYDKDF (reference sequence). The CDR3 is made up of 13 amino acids. The CDR3 sequence is CATSRERRSPLHF. CDR3 DNA sequence: TGTGCCACCAGCAGAGAACGTCGGTCACCCCTCCACTTT.

This clone was seen a few times. The chain employs TRBV5-4 and TRBJ2-7; TRBD2 agrees at 7 bases. Germline CDR1 is SGHNT and CDR2 is YYREEE (reference sequence). Germline trimming cut 0 bases from V and 6 bases from J; bases unmatched to any gene: 0. The CDR3 extends over 12 amino acids. The CDR3 spells CASSLGGGEQYF. The CDR3 DNA sequence: TGTGCCAGCAGCTTGGGGGGGGGCGAGCAGTACTTC.

The J gene is TRBJ2-3, the V gene TRBV10-3; tentatively, D is TRBD1 or TRBD2 (5 bases each). The V and J ends lost 5 bases and 2 bases respectively, with 14 bases between them. CDR3 size: 15 residues. Per the germline V gene, CDR1 is ENHRY and CDR2 is SYGVKD. The CDR3, as DNA: TGTGCCATCAGTAAAACCGGGACGGACACAGATACGCAGTATTTT. Encoded protein: CAISKTGTDTDTQYF.

The V and J genes are TRBV4-1 and TRBJ2-7, with 13 bases matching TRBD2. Germline lookup yields CDR1 MGHRA and CDR2 YSYEKL. V lost 6 bases to trimming and J lost 6 bases; unmatched junction nucleotides: 5. This CDR3 spans 14 amino acids. The DNA for the CDR3 is TGCGCCAGCAGAGGACTAGCGGGAGTAGGCGAGCAGTACTTC. This gives the protein CASRGLAGVGEQYF.

There are a few counts of this clone. This could be a read error, since a much larger clone is one nucleotide away. The V gene is TRBV29-1, the J gene TRBJ1-5; 9 bases fit TRBD1. CDR3 length: 13 residues. Germline V lookup: CDR1 SQVTM, CDR2 ANQGSEA. The CDR3 is CSVADRGDQSQHF. The CDR3 DNA reads as TGCAGCGTTGCGGACAGGGGCGATCAGTCCCAGCATTTT.

The chain joins TRBV5-3 to TRBJ1-5, with unresolved D. TRBV5-3 counts as an open reading frame of uncertain function. Trimming left V 4 bases short and J 1 base short, with 12 bases between. The CDR3 has 15 amino acids. The DNA for the CDR3 is TGTGCCAGAAGCACCCTAGTAGCGAGCAATCAGCCCCAGCATTTT. It specifies CARSTLVASNQPQHF.

A remark on this clone: This may arise from a read error, as a much more abundant clone is one base away. V usage is TRBV27 and J usage is TRBJ2-6; D tentatively reads TRBD1 or TRBD2 (5 bases each). Germline CDR1 and CDR2: MNHEY and SMNVEV (reference sequence). The CDR3 extends over 15 amino acids. This CDR3 reads CASRRPGSGANVPTF. DNA for the CDR3: TGTGCCAGCAGACGCCCGGGGTCTGGGGCCAACGTCCCGACTTTC. The whole variable domain, remainder taken from reference TRBV27 and TRBJ2-6, is EAQVTQNPRYLITVTGKKLTVTCSQNMNHEYMSWYRQDPGLGLRQIYYSMNVEVTDKGDVPEGYKVSRKEKRNFPLILESPSPNQTSLYFCASRRPGSGANVPTFGAGSRLTVL.

This chain links TRBV29-1 with TRBJ2-5, with TRBD2 matching 15 bases. The CDR3 totals 14 residues. Germline V gene data show CDR1 as SQVTM and CDR2 as ANQGSEA. V trimming: 6 bases; J trimming: 5 bases; junction bases outside the gene matches: 4. CDR3 sequence (DNA): TGCAGCGTCGGGACTAGCGGGAGGTACGAGACCCAGTACTTC. Translation: CSVGTSGRYETQYF.

This clone has at least ten counts. J is TRBJ2-2 and V is TRBV30; perhaps TRBD1 as D (5 bases). The CDR3 extends over 16 amino acids. V was clipped by 2 bases and J by 5 bases, with 18 bases between them. From germline, CDR1 is GTSNPN and CDR2 SVGIG (reference sequence). CDR3 sequence reads: CAWSPLGQRFTGELFF. The CDR3, as DNA: TGTGCCTGGAGTCCCCTGGGGCAGCGATTTACCGGGGAGCTGTTTTTT. Combining the CDR3 with reference TRBV30 and TRBJ2-2 gives the whole variable domain SQTIHQWPATLVQPVGSPLSLECTVEGTSNPNLYWYRQAAGRGLQLLFYSVGIGQISSEVPQNLSASRPQDRQFILSSKKLLLSDSGFYLCAWSPLGQRFTGELFFGEGSRLTVL.

The J gene is TRBJ2-1, the V gene TRBV4-1; 7 positions agree with TRBD2. Germline CDR1 is MGHRA and CDR2 is YSYEKL. This CDR3 has 16 residues. V was pared by 6 bases and J by 1 base, with 9 bases of the junction left unmatched. The CDR3 sequence is CASRRVPAGSYNEQFF. As DNA, the CDR3 is TGCGCCAGCAGACGCGTTCCAGCGGGGTCCTACAATGAGCAGTTCTTC.

As regards this clone: A single base separates this from a much larger clone, so it may be a read error. This chain joins TRBV28 and TRBJ2-5; D remains ambiguous. V was pared by 6 bases and J by 5 bases, with 16 bases between. Germline lookup yields CDR1 MDHEN and CDR2 SYDVKM. The CDR3 is 14 residues long. CDR3 residues: CASRPWLPGETQYF. The CDR3 DNA is TGTGCCAGCAGACCCTGGCTGCCGGGTGAGACCCAGTACTTC.

This clone was detected only a few times. The rearrangement links TRBV28 to TRBJ1-2; D may be TRBD1 (5 bases). V was shortened by 5 bases and J by 5 bases, with 9 bases between the two germline ends. There are 12 residues in the CDR3. Germline CDR1 reads MDHEN; CDR2 reads SYDVKM. The CDR3 here is CASSQGRYGYTF. The DNA for the CDR3 is TGTGCCAGCAGTCAGGGCAGATATGGCTACACCTTC.

The chain combines TRBV7-2 with TRBJ1-1; D is unclear. This CDR3 region has 12 residues. V was cut by 3 bases and J by 6 bases, with 8 bases left in between. The germline V gene encodes CDR1 SGHTA and CDR2 FQGNSA. CDR3 sequence (DNA): TGTGCCAGCAGCTTCACGGGTTCTGAAGCTTTCTTT. Its translation is CASSFTGSEAFF.

This clone appeared a single time. Without the conserved terminal phenylalanine or tryptophan, this CDR3 likely stems from a read error. The rearrangement joins TRBV7-9 to TRBJ1-2; D is undetermined. There are 13 residues in the CDR3. CDR1 is SEHNR and CDR2 is FQNEAQ in the germline V gene (reference sequence). The V and J ends lost 0 bases and 6 bases respectively, with 8 bases between them. The CDR3 spells CASSLAGVDGYTL. The DNA for the CDR3 is TGTGCCAGCAGCTTAGCTGGGGTGGATGGCTACACCCTC.

This chain connects TRBV28 to TRBJ2-5; possible D gene TRBD2, 5 bases. The DNA end lines up better with TRBJ2-7; the J call may be wrong. CDR1 MDHEN and CDR2 SYDVKM come from the germline V gene. This CDR3 contains 11 residues. Written as DNA, the CDR3 is TGTGCCAGCAGGGGAGCCTACGAGCAGTACTTC. Translated, it gives CASRGAYEQYF.